This passage covers 14 T cell receptor beta chains from one sample sequenced in a study of Ad26.COV2.S vaccination and SARS-CoV-2 variants (dated by TCRdb to 2020 to 2022). This specimen's treatment or condition label, per the study, means: around 19 received Ad26.COV2.S at low or high dose, single or two shots; 5 received placebo; per-sample allocation not given. Repertoires of vaccine and placebo recipients were sequenced from samples taken on day 63 after the first injection. The library was prepared using the immunoSEQ multiplex PCR assay. This is the immuneACCESS table as TCRdb keeps it, with only in-frame sequences that have V and J called. A part of the clones is gone; compared with another copy, unresolved V genes explain less than half, and the rest is unexplained. This sample is represented by fewer than 800,000 clones; approximately 88% of them were singletons. The ten largest clones add up to around 1.5% of the sample.

The starting material was peripheral blood, obtained in a trial of Ad26.COV2.S vaccine versus placebo. The origin of the receptors is a person aged 18-65 years who received the Ad26.COV2.S COVID-19 vaccine or a placebo.

Here the CDR3 reads CASSWSSGEIHEQYF. The CDR3 DNA is TGTGCCAGCAGCTGGAGTAGCGGGGAAATCCACGAGCAGTACTTC. The J gene is TRBJ2-7, the V gene TRBV11-2; 8 bases agree with TRBD2. Trimming at V came to 4 bases and at J to 5 bases, leaving 10 bases not matched to a gene. Germline V CDR1 and CDR2: SGHAT, FQNNGV. The CDR3 is made up of 15 amino acids.

This sequence joins TRBV5-3 and TRBJ2-1, with TRBD1 matching over 8 bases. TRBV5-3 is an open reading frame, and its role is uncertain. This CDR3 has 15 amino acids. Trimming at V came to 0 bases and at J to 3 bases, leaving 2 bases not matched to a gene. DNA of the CDR3: TGTGCCAGAAGCTTGGAAACAGGGGGCTACAATGAGCAGTTCTTC. Amino acid sequence: CARSLETGGYNEQFF.

Only one count was recorded for this clone. This chain links TRBV15 with TRBJ2-2; D is unclear. The CDR3 spans 15 residues. Germline loops: CDR1 LNHNV, CDR2 YYDKDF (reference sequence). Trimming pared 0 bases from V and 2 bases from J, leaving 7 bases between. The CDR3 is CATSRDGKNTGELFF. As DNA, the CDR3 is TGTGCCACCAGCAGAGATGGGAAAAACACCGGGGAGCTGTTTTTT.

The chain joins TRBV6-5 to TRBJ1-6; possibly TRBD1 for D (5 bases). The CDR3 consists of 13 residues. Germline V gene sequence: CDR1 MNHEY, CDR2 SVGAGI. Trimming pared 3 bases from V and 10 bases from J, leaving 10 bases between. CDR3 nucleotide sequence: TGTGCCAGCAGTTATGGGGGGGTCTCACCCCTCCACTTT. The encoded protein is CASSYGGVSPLHF.

This chain links TRBV6-5 with TRBJ1-1; no firm D call. Trimming removed 6 bases at V and 1 base at J, with 12 bases between. From germline, CDR1 is MNHEY and CDR2 SVGAGI. The CDR3 loop spans 14 amino acids. As DNA, the CDR3 is TGTGCCAGCAGCCCCGGTAGCACGAACACTGAAGCTTTCTTT. This translates into CASSPGSTNTEAFF.

The V and J genes are TRBV10-3 and TRBJ2-3; possibly TRBD2 for D (6 bases). CDR1 and CDR2 (germline): ENHRY, SYGVKD. Trimming removed 2 bases from V and 2 bases from J, with 8 bases in between. CDR3 length equals 14 residues. The CDR3 protein is CAISEREDTDTQYF. The DNA of the CDR3 is TGTGCCATCAGTGAGAGGGAGGACACAGATACGCAGTATTTT.

The genes are TRBV2 and TRBJ2-7, with 8 bases matching TRBD1. This CDR3 is built from 12 residues. J lost 4 bases, V lost 6 bases, and 2 bases had no gene match. Germline CDR1 SNHLY, CDR2 FYNNEI. The CDR3: CASSTGGYEQYF. The CDR3 DNA reads as TGTGCCAGCAGCACAGGGGGGTACGAGCAGTACTTC.

This chain joins TRBV7-2 and TRBJ2-1; D may be TRBD2 (8 bases). V lost 5 bases and J 8 bases, leaving 16 bases between the germline ends. The CDR3 is 14 residues long. Germline V gives CDR1 SGHTA, CDR2 FQGNSA. The CDR3 loop is CASSLGLGGYEQFF. CDR3 DNA sequence: TGTGCCAGCAGCCTGGGACTAGGGGGCTATGAGCAGTTCTTC.

The table lists this clone with a count of one. The chain couples TRBV2 to TRBJ2-7; 7 nucleotides match TRBD2. J gave up 0 bases and V 3 bases, and 2 bases lay outside the gene matches. The CDR3 is 14 amino acids. The germline CDR1 and CDR2 sequences are SNHLY and FYNNEI. The CDR3 DNA follows: TGTGCCAGCAGTGAGGCGGGGGTCTCCTACGAGCAGTACTTC. Translation: CASSEAGVSYEQYF.

The chain uses TRBV13 and TRBJ1-6; the D is unclear. The CDR3 contains 16 residues. Germline CDR1 and CDR2: PRHDT and FYEKMQ (reference sequence). The V end lost 4 bases, the J end lost 6 bases, and 16 bases lay between the germline ends. The CDR3 region is CASSSPGRRVNSPLHF. CDR3 nucleotides: TGTGCCAGCAGCTCTCCCGGACGGCGAGTTAATTCACCCCTCCACTTT.

This sequence joins TRBV2 and TRBJ2-1; 10 nucleotides match TRBD2. CDR1 and CDR2 from the germline V gene are SNHLY and FYNNEI. This CDR3 has 14 residues. The junction had 5 bases not matched to a gene; V was cut back by 5 bases and J by 7 bases. The CDR3 coding sequence is TGTGCCAGCAGTCCTAGCGGGAGATTGAATGAGCAGTTCTTC. Translation gives CASSPSGRLNEQFF.

The chain combines TRBV7-6 with TRBJ1-4; D not resolved. Germline assignment: CDR1 SGHVS and CDR2 FNYEAQ. Trimming stripped 1 base from V and 7 bases from J, with 13 bases between. The CDR3 contains 15 residues. This CDR3 reads CASSLGSGIFEKLFF. For the CDR3, the DNA is TGTGCCAGCAGCTTAGGGTCGGGTATTTTTGAAAAACTGTTTTTT.

The V gene is TRBV10-3, the J gene TRBJ2-2; TRBD1 matches 8 bases. Per the germline V gene, CDR1 is ENHRY and CDR2 is SYGVKD. Trimming at V came to 6 bases and at J to 3 bases, leaving 3 bases not matched to a gene. The CDR3 sequence is 14 residues long. For the CDR3, the DNA is TGTGCCATCAGGGACAGGGAGGACACCGGGGAGCTGTTTTTT. Its protein product is CAIRDREDTGELFF.

The chain recombines TRBV15 with TRBJ2-5; the D is unclear. The CDR3 has 13 residues. Germline V CDR1 and CDR2: LNHNV, YYDKDF (reference sequence). The germline V and J ends were trimmed by 10 bases and 7 bases, with 19 bases remaining between them. The CDR3 spells CAISPTTLGTQYF. In nucleotides, the CDR3 is TGTGCCATCTCGCCAACTACCCTCGGGACCCAGTACTTC.